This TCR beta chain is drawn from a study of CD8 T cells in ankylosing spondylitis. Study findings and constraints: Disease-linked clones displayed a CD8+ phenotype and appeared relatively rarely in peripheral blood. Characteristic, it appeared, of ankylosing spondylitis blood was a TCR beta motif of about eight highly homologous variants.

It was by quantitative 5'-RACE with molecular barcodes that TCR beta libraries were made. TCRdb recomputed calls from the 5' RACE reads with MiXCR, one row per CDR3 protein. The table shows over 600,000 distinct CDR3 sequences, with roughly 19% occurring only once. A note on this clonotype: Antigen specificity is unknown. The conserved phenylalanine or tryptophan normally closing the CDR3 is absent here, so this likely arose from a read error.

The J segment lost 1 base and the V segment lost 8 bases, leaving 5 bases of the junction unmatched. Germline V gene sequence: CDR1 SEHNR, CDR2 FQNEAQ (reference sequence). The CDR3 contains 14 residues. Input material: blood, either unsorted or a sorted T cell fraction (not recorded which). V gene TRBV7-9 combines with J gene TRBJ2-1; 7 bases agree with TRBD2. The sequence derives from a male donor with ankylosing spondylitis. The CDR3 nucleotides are TGTGCCAGCGGGGGGGGGGTTTCCTACAATGAGCAGTTCTTA. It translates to CASGGGVSYNEQFL.